Listed below are T cell receptor beta chains from one sample, sequenced in a study of T-cell reconstitution after alpha-beta-depleted transplantation in children. A single record per CDR3 protein comes from TCRdb applying MiXCR to the PCR reads. The sample contains roughly 500,000 distinct CDR3 sequences, approximately 32% of which appear only once. Material: PBMCs from the stem cell graft donor, obtained from the stem cell graft. The receptors shown here come from a human donor who donated a stem cell graft to a child with aplastic anemia. Each CDR3 is given with its conserved first and last residue. A D gene is named only where the DNA matches it firmly. Clone size is given for some rows only: seen once, a few or many times, or a class if the clone is expanded.

TRBJ1-2 TRBD1 . 13 TRBV9 TGTGCCAGCAGCGTACAGGGGGACGGGGGCTACACCTTC CASSVQGDGGYTF
TRBJ2-7 TRBD1 . 15 TRBV7-8 TGTGCCAGCAGCCTCGAACCGGGACAGACCTACGAGCAGTACTTC CASSLEPGQTYEQYF
TRBJ2-2 . few 15 TRBV20-1 TGCAGTGCTCACGCTCAGGGATGGCTCACCGGGGAGCTGTTTTTT CSAHAQGWLTGELFF
TRBJ2-2 . . 18 TRBV11-2 TGTGCCAGCAGCCCAGACGCGCGGAGGCTTCCGAACACCGGGGAGCTGTTTTTT CASSPDARRLPNTGELFF
TRBJ2-7 . few 14 TRBV6-2/TRBV6-3 TGTGCCAGCAGCTTCATGGTGGGACTCTACGAGCAGTACTTC CASSFMVGLYEQYF
TRBJ2-3 . few 16 TRBV5-1 TGCGCCAGCAGCCCCCTCCCCGGGCGGGACACAGATACGCAGTATTTT CASSPLPGRDTDTQYF
TRBJ2-5 . . 14 TRBV5-1 TGCGCCAGCAGCTCCTGGGACACTTCGGAGACCCAGTACTTC CASSSWDTSETQYF
TRBJ2-5 TRBD2 . 16 TRBV12-3/TRBV12-4 TGTGCCAGCAGAGAGGGGACTAGCGGGAGTCGGGAGACCCAGTACTTC CASREGTSGSRETQYF
TRBJ2-3 . . 17 TRBV11-3 TGTGCCAGCAGCTACAAAATGCCGGGTAGTTGGACAGATACGCAGTATTTT CASSYKMPGSWTDTQYF
TRBJ1-1 . few 12 TRBV12-3/TRBV12-4 TGTGCCAGCGGAATCCTTAACACTGAAGCTTTCTTT CASGILNTEAFF
TRBJ2-3 TRBD2 . 16 TRBV5-1 TGCGCCAGCAGCTTTACTAGCGGGGGTCGCACAGATACGCAGTATTTT CASSFTSGGRTDTQYF
TRBJ2-1 . . 15 TRBV20-1 TGCAGTGCTAGAGGGAAAGGGAGCTCCTACAATGAGCAGTTCTTC CSARGKGSSYNEQFF
TRBJ2-2 . few 15 TRBV4-3 TGCGCCAGCAGGCATACTAGCAGAAACACCGGGGAGCTGTTTTTT CASRHTSRNTGELFF
TRBJ2-1 . . 15 TRBV7-9 TGTGCCAGCAGCTTAGGGGGCTCCCAAAATAATGAGCAGTTCTTC CASSLGGSQNNEQFF
TRBJ2-2 TRBD2 . 15 TRBV20-1 TGCAGTGCTTCTAGCGGGAGGGAGAACACCGGGGAGCTGTTTTTT CSASSGRENTGELFF
TRBJ2-2 . few 14 TRBV7-7 TGTGCCAGCAGCTTATCCCCGAACACCGGGGAGCTGTTTTTT CASSLSPNTGELFF
TRBJ1-5 . few 15 TRBV18 TGTGCCAGCTCACCACCCAGTTTAGGACACCAGCCCCAGCATTTT CASSPPSLGHQPQHF
TRBJ2-7 . . 17 TRBV12-3/TRBV12-4 TGTGCCAGCAGAGAAGCCGCGGGACCTCCACTCCTCTACGAGCAGTACTTC CASREAAGPPLLYEQYF
TRBJ2-3 . . 15 TRBV7-3 TGTGCCAGCAGCTCCCAGACTATCACCACAGATACGCAGTATTTT CASSSQTITTDTQYF
TRBJ2-7 TRBD2 . 15 TRBV28 TGTGCCAGCAGTTCACGACTAGCGGGGCCCTACGAGCAGTACTTC CASSSRLAGPYEQYF
TRBJ2-5 . few 15 TRBV5-1 TGCGCCAGCAGCTTGTACCGGGCGACCCGAGAGACCCAGTACTTC CASSLYRATRETQYF
TRBJ1-5 TRBD1 few 15 TRBV12-3/TRBV12-4 TGTGCCAGCAGTTACTCCGGACAGGGTGATCAGCCCCAGCATTTT CASSYSGQGDQPQHF
TRBJ1-2 . . 11 TRBV29-1 TGCAGCCTCGCAGAGAACTATGGCTACACCTTC CSLAENYGYTF
TRBJ2-1 TRBD2 . 15 TRBV27 TGTGCCAGCAGTTTTATCCTAGCGGGTAACAATGAGCAGTTCTTC CASSFILAGNNEQFF
TRBJ2-2 . . 12 TRBV30 TGTGCCTGGACCCCGAGCACCGGGGAGCTGTTTTTT CAWTPSTGELFF
TRBJ1-4 TRBD1 . 16 TRBV18 TGTGCCAGCTCAAAGGACAGGGGTACGACTAATGAAAAACTGTTTTTT CASSKDRGTTNEKLFF
TRBJ1-5 . . 13 TRBV5-1 TGCGCCAGCAGGGGGGAGGGTGATCAGCCCCAGCATTTT CASRGEGDQPQHF
TRBJ2-1 TRBD2 . 14 TRBV5-5 TGTGCCAGCAGCCAAAGACTAGCGGGCAATGAGCAGTTCTTC CASSQRLAGNEQFF
TRBJ2-2 . few 15 TRBV29-1 TGCAGCGTGGGGCGAGGGACCTCGAACACCGGGGAGCTGTTTTTT CSVGRGTSNTGELFF
TRBJ2-3 TRBD2 few 20 TRBV27 TGTGCCAGCAGTCCAGCGGCCCCGGGACTAGCGGGAGCGGCCACAGATACGCAGTATTTT CASSPAAPGLAGAATDTQYF